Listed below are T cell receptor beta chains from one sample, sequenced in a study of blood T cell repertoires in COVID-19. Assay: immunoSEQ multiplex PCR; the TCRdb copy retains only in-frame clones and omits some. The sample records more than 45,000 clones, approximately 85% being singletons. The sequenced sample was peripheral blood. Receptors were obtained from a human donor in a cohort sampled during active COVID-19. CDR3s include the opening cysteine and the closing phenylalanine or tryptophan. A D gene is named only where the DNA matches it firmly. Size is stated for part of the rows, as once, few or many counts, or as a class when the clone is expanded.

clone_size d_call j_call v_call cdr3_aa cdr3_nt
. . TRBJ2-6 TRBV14 CASSQRPWGGTFYSGANVLTF TGTGCCAGCAGCCAACGCCCCTGGGGAGGAACTTTTTACTCTGGGGCCAACGTCCTGACTTTC
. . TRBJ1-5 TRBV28 CASSLGQGTQPQHF TGTGCCAGCAGTTTGGGGCAGGGGACTCAGCCCCAGCATTTT
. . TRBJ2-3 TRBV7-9 CASSLLVADTQYF TGTGCCAGCAGCTTATTAGTCGCAGATACGCAGTATTTT
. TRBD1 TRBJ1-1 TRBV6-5 CASRGTGGFVGEAFF TGTGCCAGCAGGGGGACAGGCGGGTTCGTAGGTGAAGCTTTCTTT
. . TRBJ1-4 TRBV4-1 CASSQEKGTPFPTNEKLFF TGCGCCAGCAGCCAAGAGAAGGGGACACCCTTTCCAACTAATGAAAAACTGTTTTTT
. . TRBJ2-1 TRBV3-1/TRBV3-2 CASSQGGVTNEQFF TGTGCCAGCAGCCAAGGGGGGGTTACGAATGAGCAGTTCTTC
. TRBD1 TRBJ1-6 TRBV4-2 CASSPYPGQGVYSPLHF TGTGCCAGCAGCCCGTACCCGGGACAGGGGGTCTATTCACCCCTCCACTTT
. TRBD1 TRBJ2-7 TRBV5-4 CASSPDGDRALEQYF TGTGCCAGCAGCCCGGATGGGGACAGGGCTCTCGAGCAGTACTTC
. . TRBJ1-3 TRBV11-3 CASSPQVVVPGSGNTIYF TGTGCCAGCAGCCCCCAAGTGGTAGTCCCGGGCTCTGGAAACACCATATATTTT
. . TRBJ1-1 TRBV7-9 CASSLRGSEAFF TGTGCCAGCAGCTTACGAGGGTCTGAAGCTTTCTTT
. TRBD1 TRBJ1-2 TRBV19 CASSMAGTGGEYGYTF TGTGCCAGTAGTATGGCCGGGACAGGGGGCGAGTATGGCTACACCTTC
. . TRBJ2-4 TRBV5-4 CASSFGQPKNIQYF TGTGCCAGCAGCTTCGGACAGCCCAAAAACATTCAGTACTTC
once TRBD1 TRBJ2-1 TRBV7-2 CASSYLTGGITEQFF TGTGCCAGCAGTTATTTGACAGGGGGAATTACCGAGCAGTTCTTC
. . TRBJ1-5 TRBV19 CASSIETGNQPQHF TGTGCCAGTAGTATAGAAACAGGGAACCAGCCCCAGCATTTT
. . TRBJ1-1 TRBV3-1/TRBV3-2 CASSLGHSNTEAFF TGTGCCAGCAGCCTGGGGCATTCGAACACTGAAGCTTTCTTT
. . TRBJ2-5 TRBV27 CASSLTGVQQETQYF TGTGCCAGCAGTTTAACGGGAGTCCAACAAGAGACCCAGTACTTC
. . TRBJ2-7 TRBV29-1 CSVGRGNEQYF TGCAGCGTTGGCCGCGGCAACGAGCAGTACTTC
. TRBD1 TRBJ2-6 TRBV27 CASSMTGGKAGANVLTF TGTGCCAGCAGTATGACAGGGGGTAAGGCTGGGGCCAACGTCCTGACTTTC
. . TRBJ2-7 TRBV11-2 CASSLGRGSEQYF TGTGCCAGCAGCTTAGGACGCGGTAGCGAGCAGTACTTC
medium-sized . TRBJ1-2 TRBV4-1 CASSYTTGNYGYTF TGCGCCAGCAGCTACACCACAGGGAACTATGGCTACACCTTC
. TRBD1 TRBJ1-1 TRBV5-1 CASSLGQAGGMNTEAFF TGCGCCAGCAGCTTGGGTCAGGCAGGGGGAATGAACACTGAAGCTTTCTTT
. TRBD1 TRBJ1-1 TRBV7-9 CASSSRTGPTEAFF TGTGCCAGCAGTTCTCGGACAGGGCCCACTGAAGCTTTCTTT
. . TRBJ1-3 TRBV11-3 CASSPGEGAGNTIYF TGTGCCAGCAGCCCGGGGGAAGGGGCTGGAAACACCATATATTTT
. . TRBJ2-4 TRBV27 CASRQFEKNIQYF TGTGCCAGCCGACAATTCGAGAAAAACATTCAGTACTTC
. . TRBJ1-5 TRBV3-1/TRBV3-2 CASSQDSGGGQPQHF TGTGCCAGCAGCCAAGACTCGGGGGGAGGCCAGCCCCAGCATTTT
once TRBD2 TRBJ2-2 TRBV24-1 CATSDTSGVNTGELFF TGTGCCACCAGTGACACCAGCGGGGTGAACACCGGGGAGCTGTTTTTT
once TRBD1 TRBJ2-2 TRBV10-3 CAISDGTGGNSGELFF TGTGCCATCAGCGACGGGACAGGGGGAAATTCCGGGGAGCTGTTTTTT
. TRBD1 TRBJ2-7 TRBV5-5 CASSLGSPGQGWGEQYF TGTGCCAGCAGCTTGGGGTCTCCGGGACAGGGGTGGGGCGAGCAGTACTTC
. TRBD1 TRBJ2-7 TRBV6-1 CASSELGTDSYEQYF TGTGCCAGCAGTGAACTGGGGACAGATTCCTACGAGCAGTACTTC
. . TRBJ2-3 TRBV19 CASSLQGRDTQYF TGTGCCAGTAGTCTACAGGGAAGAGATACGCAGTATTTT
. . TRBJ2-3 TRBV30 CAWSVGWVADSTDTQYF TGTGCCTGGAGTGTAGGATGGGTAGCGGATAGCACAGATACGCAGTATTTT
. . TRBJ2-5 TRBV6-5 CASRGLGEETQYF TGTGCCAGCAGGGGACTCGGCGAAGAGACCCAGTACTTC
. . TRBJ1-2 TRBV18 CASSLYETGVNYGYTF TGTGCCAGCTCCCTTTACGAGACAGGAGTCAACTATGGCTACACCTTC
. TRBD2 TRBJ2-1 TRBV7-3 CASSLGGALAGVGNEQFF TGTGCCAGCAGCTTAGGCGGGGCGCTAGCGGGGGTAGGGAATGAGCAGTTCTTC
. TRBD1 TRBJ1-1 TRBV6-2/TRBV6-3 CASSWDRVDTEAFF TGTGCCAGCAGCTGGGACAGGGTTGACACTGAAGCTTTCTTT
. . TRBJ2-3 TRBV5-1 CASSLMQGTDTQYF TGCGCCAGCAGCTTAATGCAGGGGACAGATACGCAGTATTTT
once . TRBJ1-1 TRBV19 CAIYDRSNTEAFF TGTGCCATTTACGACAGGTCGAACACTGAAGCTTTCTTT